The present TCR beta chain was sequenced within a study of identical twins. Germline CDR1 MNHEY, CDR2 SVGEGT. The CDR3 loop spans 14 amino acids. The ends were cut back, 2 bases at V and 5 bases at J, with 10 bases in the middle. TCRdb independently ran MiXCR on the 5' RACE reads; one entry per CDR3 protein. The sample lists under 900,000 distinct CDR3 sequences, around a sixth occurring once. These data also featured in a second study, about T cells expressing NK-cell markers.

The receptor comes from a woman between 18 and 30 years old in good health. Sequenced input: PBMCs. V and J are TRBV6-2 or TRBV6-3 and TRBJ1-5; D not certain. In nucleotides, the CDR3 is TGTGCCAGCAGTTACGGGCTAGGAGATCAGCCCCAGCATTTT. It codes for CASSYGLGDQPQHF.